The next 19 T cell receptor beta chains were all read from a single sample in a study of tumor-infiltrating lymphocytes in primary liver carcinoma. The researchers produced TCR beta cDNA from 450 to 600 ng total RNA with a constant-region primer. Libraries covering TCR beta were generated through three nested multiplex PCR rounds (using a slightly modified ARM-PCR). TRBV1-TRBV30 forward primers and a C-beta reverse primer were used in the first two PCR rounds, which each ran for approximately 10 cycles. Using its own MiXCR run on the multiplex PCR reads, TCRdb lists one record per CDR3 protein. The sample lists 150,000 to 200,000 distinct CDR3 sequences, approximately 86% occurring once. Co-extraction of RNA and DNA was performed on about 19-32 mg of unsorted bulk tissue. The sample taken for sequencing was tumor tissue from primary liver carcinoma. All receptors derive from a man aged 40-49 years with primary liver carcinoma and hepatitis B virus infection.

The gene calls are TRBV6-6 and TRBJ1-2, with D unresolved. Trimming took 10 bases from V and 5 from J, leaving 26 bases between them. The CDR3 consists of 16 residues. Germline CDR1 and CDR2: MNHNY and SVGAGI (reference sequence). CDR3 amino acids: CANSEGPAGGGYGYTF. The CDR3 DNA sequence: TGTGCCAACAGCGAAGGTCCTGCCGGAGGAGGATATGGCTACACCTTC.

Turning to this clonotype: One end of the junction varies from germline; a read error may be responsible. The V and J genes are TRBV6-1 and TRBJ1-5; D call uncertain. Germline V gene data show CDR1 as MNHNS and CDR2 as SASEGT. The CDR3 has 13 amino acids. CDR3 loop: CASSVLRGQSQHF. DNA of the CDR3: TGTGCCAGCAGTGTACTCCGAGGTCAGTCCCAGCATTTT.

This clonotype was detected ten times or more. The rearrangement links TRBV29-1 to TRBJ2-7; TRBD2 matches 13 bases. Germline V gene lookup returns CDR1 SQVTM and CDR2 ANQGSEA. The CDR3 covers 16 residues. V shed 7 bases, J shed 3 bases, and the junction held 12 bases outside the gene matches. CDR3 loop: CSARTSGSSRHYEQYF. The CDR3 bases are TGCAGCGCGCGGACTAGCGGGAGCTCAAGACACTACGAGCAGTACTTC.

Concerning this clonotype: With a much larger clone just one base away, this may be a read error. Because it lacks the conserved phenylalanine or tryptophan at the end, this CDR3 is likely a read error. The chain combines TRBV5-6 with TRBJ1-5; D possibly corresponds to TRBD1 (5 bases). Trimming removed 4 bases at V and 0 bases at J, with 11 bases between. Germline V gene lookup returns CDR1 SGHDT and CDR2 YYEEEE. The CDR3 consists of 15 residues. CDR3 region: CASSPQTDSNQPQHY. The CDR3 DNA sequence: TGTGCCAGCAGCCCCCAGACAGATAGCAATCAGCCCCAGCATTAT.

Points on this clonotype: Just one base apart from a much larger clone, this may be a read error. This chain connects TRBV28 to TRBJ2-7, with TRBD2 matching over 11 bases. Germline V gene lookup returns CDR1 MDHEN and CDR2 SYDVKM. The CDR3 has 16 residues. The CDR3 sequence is CAISTGTSGYGYEQYF. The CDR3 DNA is TGTGCCATCAGTACTGGGACTAGCGGATATGGCTACGAGCAGTACTTC.

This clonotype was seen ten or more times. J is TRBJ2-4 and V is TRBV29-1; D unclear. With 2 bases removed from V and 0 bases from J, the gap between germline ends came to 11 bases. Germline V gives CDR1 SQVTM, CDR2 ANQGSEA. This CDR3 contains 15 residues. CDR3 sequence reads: CSVEKAVLAKNIQYF. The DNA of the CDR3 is TGCAGCGTTGAAAAGGCGGTTCTAGCCAAAAACATTCAGTACTTC.

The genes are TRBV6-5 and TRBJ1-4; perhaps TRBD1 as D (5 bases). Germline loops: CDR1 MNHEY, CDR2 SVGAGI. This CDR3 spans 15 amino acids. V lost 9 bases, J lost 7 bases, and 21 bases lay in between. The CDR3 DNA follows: TGTGCCAGTCGGCAGGTGGGGGGGGGTGTTGAAAAACTGTTTTTT. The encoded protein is CASRQVGGGVEKLFF.

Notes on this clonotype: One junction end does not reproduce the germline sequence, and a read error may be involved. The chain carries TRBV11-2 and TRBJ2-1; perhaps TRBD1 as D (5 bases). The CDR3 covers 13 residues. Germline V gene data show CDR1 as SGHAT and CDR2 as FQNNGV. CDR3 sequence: CADSSELYNEQFF. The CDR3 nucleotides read TGTGCCGACAGTTCAGAATTATACAATGAGCAATTCTTC. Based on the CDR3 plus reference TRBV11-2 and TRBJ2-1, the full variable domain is EAGVAQSPRYKIIEKRQSVAFWCNPISGHATLYWYQQILGQGPKLLIQFQNNGVVDDSQLPKDRFSAERLKGVDSTLKIQPAKLEDSAVYLCADSSELYNEQFFGPGTRLTVL.

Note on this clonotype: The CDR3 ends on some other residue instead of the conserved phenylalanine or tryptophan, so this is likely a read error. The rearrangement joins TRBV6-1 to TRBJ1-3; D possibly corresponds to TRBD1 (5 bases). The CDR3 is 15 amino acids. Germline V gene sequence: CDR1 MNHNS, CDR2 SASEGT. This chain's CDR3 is CVSRPGTASGNTIYY. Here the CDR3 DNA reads TGTGTCAGCAGACCAGGGACGGCCTCTGGAAACACCATATATTAT.

CDR3 in DNA: TGTGCCAGCTGGTCCTCCGGGGAGCTGTTTTTT. Translation gives CASWSSGELFF. The chain combines TRBV5-6 with TRBJ2-2; no clear D. Trimming took off 7 bases at V and 6 bases at J, with 7 bases between the two ends. The CDR3 loop spans 11 amino acids. Per germline, CDR1 SGHDT and CDR2 YYEEEE.

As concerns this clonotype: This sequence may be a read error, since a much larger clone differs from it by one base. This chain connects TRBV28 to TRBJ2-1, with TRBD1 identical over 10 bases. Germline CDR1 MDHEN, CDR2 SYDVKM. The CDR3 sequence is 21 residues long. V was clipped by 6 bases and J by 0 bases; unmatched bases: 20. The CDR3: CASSLFRGQGSLHSSYNEQFF. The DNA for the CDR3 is TGTGCCAGCAGCCTATTCCGGGGACAGGGGTCCCTCCATAGCTCCTACAATGAGCAGTTCTTC.

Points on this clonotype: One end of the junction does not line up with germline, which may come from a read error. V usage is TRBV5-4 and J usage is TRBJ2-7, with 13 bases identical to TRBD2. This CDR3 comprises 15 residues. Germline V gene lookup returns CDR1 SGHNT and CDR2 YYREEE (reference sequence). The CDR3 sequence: CASSFRTSGRYDQYF. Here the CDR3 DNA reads TGTGCCAGCAGCTTTCGGACTAGCGGGAGATACGATCAGTACTTC.

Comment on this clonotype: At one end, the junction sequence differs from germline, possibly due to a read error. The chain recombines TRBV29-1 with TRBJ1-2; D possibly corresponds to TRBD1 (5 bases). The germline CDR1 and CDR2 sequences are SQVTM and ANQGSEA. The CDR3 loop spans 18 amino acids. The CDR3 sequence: CTVGAPTGTQVANYGYTF. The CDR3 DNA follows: TGCACCGTTGGTGCACCAACAGGAACTCAAGTGGCTAACTACGGCTACACCTTC.

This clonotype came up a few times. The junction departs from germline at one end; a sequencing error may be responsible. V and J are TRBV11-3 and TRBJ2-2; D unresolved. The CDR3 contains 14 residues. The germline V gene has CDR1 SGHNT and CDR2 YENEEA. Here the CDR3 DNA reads TGTGCCAGTAGCTTAAACGCGGATACCGGGGAGCTGTTTTTT. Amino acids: CASSLNADTGELFF. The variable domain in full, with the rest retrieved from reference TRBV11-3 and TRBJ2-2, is EAGVVQSPRYKIIEKKQPVAFWCNPISGHNTLYWYLQNLGQGPELLIRYENEEAVDDSQLPKDRFSAERLKGVDSTLKIQPAELGDSAVYLCASSLNADTGELFFGEGSRLTVL.

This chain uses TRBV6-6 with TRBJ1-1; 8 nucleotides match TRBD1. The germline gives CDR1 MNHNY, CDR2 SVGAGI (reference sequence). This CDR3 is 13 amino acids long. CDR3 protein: CPSSTGGATEAFF. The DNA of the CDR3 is TGTCCTAGCAGCACAGGGGGGGCTACTGAAGCTTTCTTT.

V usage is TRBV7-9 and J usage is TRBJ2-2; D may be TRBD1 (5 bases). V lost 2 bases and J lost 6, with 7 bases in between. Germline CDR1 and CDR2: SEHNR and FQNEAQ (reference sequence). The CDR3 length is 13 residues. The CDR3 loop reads CASSLPGPGELFF. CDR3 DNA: TGTGCCAGCAGCTTACCAGGGCCCGGGGAGCTGTTTTTT. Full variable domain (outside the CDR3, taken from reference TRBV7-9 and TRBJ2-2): DTGVSQNPRHKITKRGQNVTFRCDPISEHNRLYWYRQTLGQGPEFLTYFQNEAQLEKSRLLSDRFSAERPKGSFSTLEIQRTEQGDSAMYLCASSLPGPGELFFGEGSRLTVL.

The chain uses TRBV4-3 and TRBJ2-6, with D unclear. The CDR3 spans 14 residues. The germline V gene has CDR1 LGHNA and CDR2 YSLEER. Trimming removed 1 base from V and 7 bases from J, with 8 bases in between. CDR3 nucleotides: TGCGCCAGCAGCCAAGGTGAAGGAGCCAACGTCCTGACTTTC. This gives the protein CASSQGEGANVLTF.

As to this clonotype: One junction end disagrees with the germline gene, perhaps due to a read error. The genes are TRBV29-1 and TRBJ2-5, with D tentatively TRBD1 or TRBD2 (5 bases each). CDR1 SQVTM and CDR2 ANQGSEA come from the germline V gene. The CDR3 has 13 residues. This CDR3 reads CSVDGTVQETQHF. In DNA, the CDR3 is TGCAGCGTTGATGGGACGGTTCAAGAGACCCAACACTTC.

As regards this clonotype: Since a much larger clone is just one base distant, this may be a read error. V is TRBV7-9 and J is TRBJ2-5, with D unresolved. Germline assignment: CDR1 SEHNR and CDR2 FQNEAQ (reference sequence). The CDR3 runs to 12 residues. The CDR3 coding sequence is TGTACCAGCAGCTTAGACGGAGAGACCCAGTACTTC. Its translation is CTSSLDGETQYF.